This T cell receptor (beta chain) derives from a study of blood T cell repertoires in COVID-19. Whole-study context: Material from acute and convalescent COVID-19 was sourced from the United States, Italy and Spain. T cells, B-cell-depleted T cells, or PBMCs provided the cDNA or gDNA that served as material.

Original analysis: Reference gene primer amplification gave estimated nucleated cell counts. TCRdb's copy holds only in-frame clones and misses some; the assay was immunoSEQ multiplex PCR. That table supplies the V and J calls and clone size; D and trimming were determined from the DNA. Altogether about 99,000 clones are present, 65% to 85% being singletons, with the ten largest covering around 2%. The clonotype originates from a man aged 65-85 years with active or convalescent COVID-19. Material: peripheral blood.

The CDR3 protein is CASSYYLSNQPQHF. The CDR3 DNA is TGTGCCAGCAGTTACTACTTAAGCAATCAGCCCCAGCATTTT. The chain is built from TRBV6-7 and TRBJ1-5; D uncertain. TRBV6-7 is labeled an ORF, and its function is uncertain. The CDR3 has 14 amino acids. V was cut by 1 base and J by 1 base, with 5 bases left in between.